These 15 T cell receptor beta chains came from one sample sequenced in a study of blood T cells in healthy people across ages. Primers used in a second PCR of about 7 to 12 cycles were a sample-barcoded 5' primer and a J-beta primer mix. One entry per CDR3 protein, called by TCRdb with MiXCR from the 5' RACE reads. Of roughly 1.5 million distinct CDR3 sequences in the sample, roughly two fifths were seen once. The material sequenced was blood. These receptors all stem from a woman under 30 in good health.

The rearrangement links TRBV10-2 to TRBJ1-1, with D uncertain. Deletions cut 9 bases from V and 2 bases from J, with 13 bases between. Germline CDR1 reads WSHSY; CDR2 reads SAAADI. The CDR3 contains 13 residues. The CDR3 DNA sequence: TGCGCCAGTAGTCCTTTCCCTAACACTGAAGCTTTCTTT. It translates to CASSPFPNTEAFF.

The chain employs TRBV11-2 and TRBJ2-1; 9 nucleotides match TRBD1. The length of the CDR3 is 15 residues. Looked up from germline, CDR1 is SGHAT and CDR2 is FQNNGV. The V and J ends lost 5 bases and 2 bases, in that order; junction bases with no gene match: 4. Here the CDR3 DNA reads TGTGCCAGCAGCACTTGGACAGGGGCCTACAATGAGCAGTTCTTC. Protein sequence: CASSTWTGAYNEQFF.

The V call is TRBV29-1, the J call TRBJ2-3; no clear D gene. CDR3 length equals 12 residues. Trimming took 5 bases from V and 1 from J, leaving 7 bases between them. Per the germline V gene, CDR1 is SQVTM and CDR2 is ANQGSEA. CDR3 protein: CSVQSGTDTQYF. The CDR3 coding sequence is TGCAGCGTTCAGAGTGGCACAGATACGCAGTATTTT.

This clonotype was recorded at least ten times. J is TRBJ2-3 and V is TRBV29-1, with TRBD1 matching 7 bases. Germline-derived CDR1 and CDR2 are SQVTM and ANQGSEA. V lost 7 bases to trimming and J lost 0 bases; unmatched junction nucleotides: 10. The length of the CDR3 is 15 residues. The CDR3 loop reads CSARGQLSSTDTQYF. DNA of the CDR3: TGCAGCGCTCGGGGACAGCTTTCTAGCACAGATACGCAGTATTTT.

This chain uses TRBV20-1 with TRBJ2-2; D may match TRBD1 or TRBD2 (5 bases each). The germline gives CDR1 DFQATT, CDR2 SNEGSKA (reference sequence). With 2 bases removed from V and 0 bases from J, the gap between germline ends came to 10 bases. The CDR3 runs to 15 residues. Here the CDR3 DNA reads TGCAGTGCTAGAAGGGACGGTCCGAACACCGGGGAGCTGTTTTTT. Protein product: CSARRDGPNTGELFF.

The V gene is TRBV7-2, the J gene TRBJ2-7, with a weak D call TRBD1 (5 bases). Deletions cut 5 bases from V and 4 bases from J, with 15 bases between. Germline V gives CDR1 SGHTA, CDR2 FQGNSA. The CDR3 covers 14 residues. The CDR3 sequence is CASSIQGNSYEQYF. CDR3 in DNA: TGTGCCAGCAGCATCCAGGGTAATTCGTACGAGCAGTACTTC.

The genes are TRBV20-1 and TRBJ1-2, with 9 bases aligning to TRBD1. Germline V gene sequence: CDR1 DFQATT, CDR2 SNEGSKA (reference sequence). The V segment lost 1 base and the J segment 8 bases; nucleotides outside the gene matches: 5. The CDR3 sequence is 13 residues long. The CDR3 DNA is TGCAGTGCTAGAGCGACAGGGGGAAGGGGCTACACCTTC. Translated: CSARATGGRGYTF.

A few counts support this clonotype. The rearrangement joins TRBV7-2 to TRBJ2-1, with 8 bases fitting TRBD1. The CDR3 contains 15 residues. The trim removed 2 bases at V and 2 bases at J, leaving 2 bases unmatched. Looked up from germline, CDR1 is SGHTA and CDR2 is FQGNSA. The CDR3 DNA sequence: TGTGCCAGCAGCTTACCGGGACAGGCCTACAATGAGCAGTTCTTC. Translation: CASSLPGQAYNEQFF. Full variable domain (missing parts from reference TRBV7-2 and TRBJ2-1): GAGVSQSPSNKVTEKGKDVELRCDPISGHTALYWYRQSLGQGLEFLIYFQGNSAPDKSGLPSDRFSAERTGGSVSTLTIQRTQQEDSAVYLCASSLPGQAYNEQFFGPGTRLTVL.

This chain joins TRBV29-1 and TRBJ2-1; no definite D call. There are 13 residues in the CDR3. The V and J ends lost 5 bases and 4 bases respectively, with 12 bases between them. CDR1 SQVTM and CDR2 ANQGSEA come from the germline V gene. The CDR3: CSVFGTEYNEQFF. The CDR3 DNA is TGCAGCGTTTTTGGCACAGAATACAATGAGCAGTTCTTC.

This clonotype came up a few times. The V gene is TRBV6-2 or TRBV6-3, the J gene TRBJ2-3, with D perhaps being TRBD1 or TRBD2 (5 bases each). From germline, CDR1 is MNHEY and CDR2 SVGEGT. The CDR3 consists of 10 residues. V gave up 8 bases and J gave up 7 bases, with 7 bases separating them. The CDR3 sequence: CASGGNTQYF. CDR3 nucleotides: TGTGCCAGCGGGGGAAATACGCAGTATTTT.

The chain carries TRBV20-1 and TRBJ1-2; no reliable D call. Germline V lookup: CDR1 DFQATT, CDR2 SNEGSKA (reference sequence). Trimming shortened V by 0 bases and J by 0 bases, and 14 bases separated the two germline ends. CDR3 length: 16 residues. The CDR3 DNA sequence: TGCAGTGCTAGAGATAGAAAGGTCGGGCCTAACTATGGCTACACCTTC. Residues: CSARDRKVGPNYGYTF.

This clonotype was detected only a few times. The V call is TRBV7-2, the J call TRBJ1-1; 7 bases line up with TRBD1. Germline-derived CDR1 and CDR2 are SGHTA and FQGNSA. Trimming cost V 6 bases and J 2 bases; bases outside gene matches: 6. The CDR3 is 14 residues long. In DNA, the CDR3 is TGTGCCAGCAGAAGGGACAGTTTTAACACTGAAGCTTTCTTT. Its protein product is CASRRDSFNTEAFF.

This clonotype was detected many times. The rearrangement uses TRBV12-5 and TRBJ1-2; TRBD1 is a possible D gene (5 bases). With 5 bases removed from V and 8 bases from J, the gap between germline ends came to 15 bases. This CDR3 is built from 13 residues. CDR1 and CDR2 from the germline V gene are LGHNT and FRNRAP. The CDR3 sequence: CASGPIREPGYTF. CDR3 coding DNA: TGTGCTAGTGGTCCGATCAGGGAGCCCGGCTACACCTTC. The variable domain in full, completed from reference TRBV12-5 and TRBJ1-2, reads DARVTQTPRHKVTEMGQEVTMRCQPILGHNTVFWYRQTMMQGLELLAYFRNRAPLDDSGMPKDRFSAEMPDATLATLKIQPSEPRDSAVYFCASGPIREPGYTFGSGTRLTVV.

This clonotype occurred a few times. CDR3 DNA sequence: TGTGCCATCAATGACGGGAATTCACCCCTCCACTTT. It encodes CAINDGNSPLHF. This chain uses TRBV10-3 with TRBJ1-6, with D hard to call. The germline V gene has CDR1 ENHRY and CDR2 SYGVKD. V was cut by 7 bases and J by 7 bases, with 8 bases left in between. This CDR3 region has 12 residues.

There are a few counts of this clonotype. The V gene is TRBV7-9, the J gene TRBJ2-3; D may correspond to TRBD1 or TRBD2 (5 bases each). Germline CDR1 and CDR2: SEHNR and FQNEAQ (reference sequence). The V end was cut by 4 bases, the J end by 4 bases, with 9 bases between. The CDR3 is 13 residues long. The CDR3 is CASSSTAADTQYF. The CDR3 DNA reads as TGTGCCAGCAGCTCGACAGCGGCAGATACGCAGTATTTT.